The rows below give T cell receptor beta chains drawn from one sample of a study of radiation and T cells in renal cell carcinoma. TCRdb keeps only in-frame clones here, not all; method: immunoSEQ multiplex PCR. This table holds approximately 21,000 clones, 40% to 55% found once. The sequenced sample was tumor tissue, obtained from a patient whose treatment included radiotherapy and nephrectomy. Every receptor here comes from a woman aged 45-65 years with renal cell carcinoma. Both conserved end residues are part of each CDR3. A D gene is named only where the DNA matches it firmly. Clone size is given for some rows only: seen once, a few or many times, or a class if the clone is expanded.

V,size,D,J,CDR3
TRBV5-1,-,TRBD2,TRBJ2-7,CASSLAGGNYEQYF
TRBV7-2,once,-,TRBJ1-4,CASSLTGSNEKLFF
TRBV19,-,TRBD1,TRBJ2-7,CASSLPGQSYEQYF
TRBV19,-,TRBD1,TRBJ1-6,CASSIQGATYNSPLHF
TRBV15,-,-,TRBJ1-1,CATSRDDWGQSTEAFF
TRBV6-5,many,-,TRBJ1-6,CASSYRGSPLHF
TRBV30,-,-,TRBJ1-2,CAWRRLGQPNYGYTF
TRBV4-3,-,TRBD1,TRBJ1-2,CASSQDRTGYERGYTF
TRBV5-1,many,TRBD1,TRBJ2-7,CASSLAGQGSSEQYF
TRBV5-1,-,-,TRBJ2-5,CASSTDGYQETQYF
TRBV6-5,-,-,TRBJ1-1,CASSYDFGGRGTEAFF
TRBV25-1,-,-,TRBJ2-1,CASSEIDINEQFF
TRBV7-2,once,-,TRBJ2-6,CASSPTSSGANVLTF
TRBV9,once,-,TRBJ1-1,CASSVDSYTEAFF
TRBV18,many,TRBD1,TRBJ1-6,CASSPNRQGDSPLHF
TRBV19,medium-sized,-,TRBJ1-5,CASSIEDADSNQPQHF
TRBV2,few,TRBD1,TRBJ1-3,CASRRQGAAGNTIYF
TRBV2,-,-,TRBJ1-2,CASSDLVGSNYGYTF
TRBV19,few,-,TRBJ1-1,CASSIGDKNTEAFF
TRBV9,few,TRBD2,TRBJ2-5,CASSVPSGGETQYF
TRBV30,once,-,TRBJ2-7,CAWSALLGYEQYF
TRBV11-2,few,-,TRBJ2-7,CASSNQQDSYEQYF
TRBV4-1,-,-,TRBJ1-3,CASSQVWVTGNTIYF
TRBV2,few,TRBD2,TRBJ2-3,CASRSGLAGVTDTQYF
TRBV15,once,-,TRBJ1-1,CATSTLSGTEAFF
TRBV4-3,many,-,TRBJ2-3,CASSHLVTDTQYF
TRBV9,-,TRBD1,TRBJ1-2,CASSSRDRENYGYTF
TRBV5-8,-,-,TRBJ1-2,CASSLFGMTTRQVGYTF
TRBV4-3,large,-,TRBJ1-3,CASSQGAGDYSGNTIYF
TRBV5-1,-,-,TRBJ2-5,CASSRRGLQETQYF
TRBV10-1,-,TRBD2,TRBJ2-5,CASSDGLGETQYF
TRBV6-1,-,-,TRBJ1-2,CASSEGSGTNYGYTF
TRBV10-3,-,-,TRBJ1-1,CAISDMVEGNTEAFF
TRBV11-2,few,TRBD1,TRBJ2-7,CASSLAPTGAPYEQYF
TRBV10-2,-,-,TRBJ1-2,CASSDPSQVGGYTF
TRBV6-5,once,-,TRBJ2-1,CASSPRGVHNEQFF
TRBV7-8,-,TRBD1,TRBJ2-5,CASSPRRQGFGETQYF
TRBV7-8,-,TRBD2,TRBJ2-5,CASSPAGYETQYF
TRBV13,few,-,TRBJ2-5,CASSLKLLQETQYF
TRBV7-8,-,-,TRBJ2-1,CASSLFLPAGNEQFF
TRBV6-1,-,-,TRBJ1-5,CASSGDPTPQPQHF
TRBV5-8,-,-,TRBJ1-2,CATSRDLKYGYTF
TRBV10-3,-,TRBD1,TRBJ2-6,CAISDWTGHSGANVLTF
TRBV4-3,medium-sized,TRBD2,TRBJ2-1,CASSQELAGGPYNEQFF
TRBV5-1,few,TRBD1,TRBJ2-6,CASRQTGGSGANVLTF
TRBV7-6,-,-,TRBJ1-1,CASSLNGANTEAFF
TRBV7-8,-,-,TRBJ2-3,CASSLAATSTDTQYF
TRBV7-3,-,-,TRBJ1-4,CASSLGIRINEKLFF
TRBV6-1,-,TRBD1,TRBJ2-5,CASRERDRRETQYF
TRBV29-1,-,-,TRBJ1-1,CSVDRGGMDTEAFF
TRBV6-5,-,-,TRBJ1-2,CASGGNYGYTF
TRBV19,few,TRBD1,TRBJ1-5,CASRTGLDGQPQHF
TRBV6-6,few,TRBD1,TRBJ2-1,CASSWTGDEQFF
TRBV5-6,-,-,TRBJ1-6,CASSVGWESSYNSPLHF
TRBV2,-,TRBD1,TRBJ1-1,CASRAGTGASTEAFF
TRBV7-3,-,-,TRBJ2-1,CASSLPLQGQSYNEQFF
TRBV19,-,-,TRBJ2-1,CASSIDLSGSRFF
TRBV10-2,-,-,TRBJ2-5,CASSEQGGETQYF
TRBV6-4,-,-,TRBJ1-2,CASSYRTGGYTF